The 11 T cell receptor beta chains below come from one sample, sequenced in a study of T cell responses to AZD1222 COVID-19 vaccine. TCRdb's table, derived via immunoSEQ multiplex PCR, lists solely in-frame clones and lacks some. The top ten clones hold roughly 4.5% of a sample with approximately 140,000 clones, 82% of them seen once. The material sequenced was peripheral blood, taken on day 0 of MenACWY control vaccination. The receptors derive from an adult in good health.

The chain carries TRBV7-2 and TRBJ1-4, with TRBD1 matching 12 bases. This CDR3 region has 16 residues. The germline V gene has CDR1 SGHTA and CDR2 FQGNSA. V shed 5 bases, J shed 3 bases, and the junction held 4 bases outside the gene matches. The CDR3 reads CASSGTGGASNEKLFF. The CDR3 coding sequence is TGTGCCAGCAGCGGGACAGGGGGCGCATCTAATGAAAAACTGTTTTTT.

The chain joins TRBV5-6 to TRBJ2-3, with 7 bases that match TRBD2. Per germline, CDR1 SGHDT and CDR2 YYEEEE. V lost 4 bases to trimming and J lost 5 bases; unmatched junction nucleotides: 13. CDR3 length: 16 residues. The CDR3 sequence is CASSPIGGGVEDTQYF. The CDR3 nucleotides read TGTGCCAGCAGCCCTATTGGGGGGGGAGTGGAAGATACGCAGTATTTT.

V gene TRBV3-1 (or the pseudogene TRBV3-2) combines with J gene TRBJ1-1; possible D gene TRBD1, 5 bases. This CDR3 is 15 amino acids long. V lost 4 bases to trimming and J lost 0 bases, with 12 bases between them. Per germline, CDR1 LGHDT and CDR2 YNNKEL (reference sequence). The CDR3 protein is CASSLQGSVNTEAFF. The CDR3 nucleotides are TGTGCCAGCAGCCTTCAGGGAAGTGTGAACACTGAAGCTTTCTTT.

The chain couples TRBV7-2 to TRBJ1-5, with a tentative D call TRBD1 (5 bases). The CDR3 has 16 amino acids. Per germline, CDR1 SGHTA and CDR2 FQGNSA. Trimming pared 1 base from V and 0 bases from J, leaving 10 bases between. The CDR3 bases are TGTGCCAGCAGCTTAGTTCCAGGGAGTAGCAATCAGCCCCAGCATTTT. This encodes CASSLVPGSSNQPQHF.

This clone was detected only once. The DNA of the CDR3 is TGCGCCAGCAGCTCCGGGACAGGGACCAACACCATATATTTT. Translated, it gives CASSSGTGTNTIYF. This chain connects TRBV5-1 to TRBJ1-3; 9 nucleotides line up with TRBD1. CDR1 SGHRS and CDR2 YFSETQ come from the germline V gene. The CDR3 contains 14 residues. V was clipped by 3 bases and J by 7 bases; unmatched bases: 5.

CDR3 residues: CASSFKGGGETQYF. Written as DNA, the CDR3 is TGTGCCAGCAGCTTCAAAGGAGGGGGAGAGACCCAGTACTTC. The chain couples TRBV7-9 to TRBJ2-5; D may match TRBD1 or TRBD2 (6 bases each). Germline-derived CDR1 and CDR2 are SEHNR and FQNEAQ (reference sequence). Trimming stripped 3 bases from V and 4 bases from J, with 12 bases between. The CDR3 totals 14 residues.

This clone was seen a few times. This chain uses TRBV7-9 with TRBJ1-5, with 7 bases matching TRBD1. There are 16 residues in the CDR3. With 5 bases clipped from V and 4 bases from J, the junction kept 11 bases outside the gene matches. CDR1 is SEHNR and CDR2 is FQNEAQ in the germline V gene (reference sequence). For the CDR3, the DNA is TGTGCCAGCAGCCCGGGGACAGATTTTGGAAATCAGCCCCAGCATTTT. It encodes CASSPGTDFGNQPQHF.

The V and J genes are TRBV11-2 and TRBJ2-2; D unresolved. Trimming cost V 1 base and J 1 base, with 7 bases left between them. The CDR3 totals 15 residues. Germline V lookup: CDR1 SGHAT, CDR2 FQNNGV. For the CDR3, the DNA is TGTGCCAGCAGCTTAGGGGCGGTGAACACCGGGGAGCTGTTTTTT. This translates into CASSLGAVNTGELFF.

This rearrangement joins TRBV10-2 to TRBJ1-6; perhaps TRBD1 as D (5 bases). CDR3 length: 15 amino acids. The V gene's germline CDR1 is WSHSY and CDR2 SAAADI. Trimming left V 7 bases short and J 10 bases short, with 20 bases between. The CDR3 here is CASKLSGTRRSPLHF. CDR3 DNA sequence: TGCGCCAGCAAGCTCTCCGGGACGCGGCGGTCACCCCTCCACTTT.

This sequence joins TRBV11-2 and TRBJ2-7; D uncertain. This CDR3 has 13 amino acids. Trimming cost V 3 bases and J 2 bases, with 8 bases left between them. The germline gives CDR1 SGHAT, CDR2 FQNNGV. The CDR3 nucleotides are TGTGCCAGCAGCTTCGGTACAACCTACGAGCAGTACTTC. Protein sequence: CASSFGTTYEQYF.

V is TRBV12-3 or TRBV12-4 and J is TRBJ2-5; 8 bases map to TRBD2. V lost 5 bases to trimming and J lost 3 bases; unmatched junction nucleotides: 2. CDR3 length equals 13 residues. The DNA for the CDR3 is TGTGCCAGCAGTGGGACTAGTGAAGAGACCCAGTACTTC. Its protein product is CASSGTSEETQYF.